The source of this TCR beta chain is a study of CD8+ T cells in alopecia areata. On the study more broadly: After 6 to 18 months of tofacitinib, follow-up continued 6 months off drug.

In the case of this clone: Antigen unknown.

The germline V gene encodes CDR1 MNHEY and CDR2 SVGAGI. This CDR3 contains 14 residues. Deletions cut 8 bases from V and 1 base from J, with 14 bases between. Findings and limits, study-wide: Clonality exceeded that of normal scalp in lesional scalp, most notably in alopecia totalis/universalis. Resident alphabeta T cells of normal skin are also sequenced in scalp samples. Expanded CD8+ clones among the top 100, and scalp clonality, were significantly decreased by tofacitinib.

RNA extraction and reverse transcription yielded cDNA as sequencing template. The table came from immunoSEQ multiplex PCR; TCRdb's copy has only in-frame clones and leaves some out. Of around 200,000 clones listed, 64% are singletons. Regarding treatment: oral pan-JAK inhibitor, 5-10 mg twice daily. The rearrangement uses TRBV6-5 and TRBJ2-5, with D tentatively TRBD1 (6 bases). The sequencing used CD4+ T cells sorted from blood, collected at week 4, from a patient treated with tofacitinib. The receptor was derived from a human donor with alopecia areata. The CDR3 DNA follows: TGTGCCAGCGGCCCAGGGGCCATCCAAGAGACCCAGTACTTC. It translates to CASGPGAIQETQYF.